A single sample gave rise to the 7 T cell receptor beta chains below, sequenced in a study of identifying expanded T cells in peripheral blood. Data came from immunoSEQ multiplex PCR; TCRdb stores just in-frame clones and leaves some out. The repertoire includes about 78,000 clones, 70% to 90% of them detected once, and around 19% sits in the top ten. The source material was blood. All receptors come from a person between 18 and 69 years old in good health.

The V and J genes are TRBV29-1 and TRBJ2-7; the match to TRBD1 covers 7 bases. The CDR3 spans 14 residues. Germline assignment: CDR1 SQVTM and CDR2 ANQGSEA. After removal of 1 base from V and 2 bases from J, the junction contained 5 bases not matched to a gene. CDR3 sequence: CSVEGTGGAYEQYF. The CDR3 DNA follows: TGCAGCGTTGAAGGGACAGGTGGAGCCTACGAGCAGTACTTC.

The V gene is TRBV4-2, the J gene TRBJ1-1; possible D gene TRBD1, 5 bases. V dropped 5 bases and J dropped 1 base, with 17 bases sitting between them. Per germline, CDR1 LGHNA and CDR2 YNFKEQ. The CDR3 runs 16 residues. CDR3 loop: CASSALGGEKNTEAFF. The DNA of the CDR3 is TGTGCCAGCAGCGCATTAGGAGGGGAAAAGAACACTGAAGCTTTCTTT.

CDR3 DNA sequence: TGTGCCAGCAGCCCCTGGGGGAGCGGGAGGGCCATGTATGAGCAGTTCTTC. Amino acids: CASSPWGSGRAMYEQFF. The rearrangement uses TRBV14 and TRBJ2-1; TRBD2 aligns across 10 bases. The CDR3 sequence is 17 residues long. Germline V gives CDR1 SGHDN, CDR2 FVKESK. The V segment lost 4 bases and the J segment 8 bases; nucleotides outside the gene matches: 14.

The rearrangement uses TRBV28 and TRBJ1-6; maybe TRBD1 (5 bases). V was shortened by 3 bases and J by 10 bases, with 13 bases between the two germline ends. There are 14 residues in the CDR3. Germline-derived CDR1 and CDR2 are MDHEN and SYDVKM. This CDR3 is CASSLMAGQSPLHF. CDR3 nucleotide sequence: TGTGCCAGCAGTTTGATGGCAGGGCAATCACCCCTCCACTTT.

V usage is TRBV7-9 and J usage is TRBJ1-2, with 7 positions matching TRBD1. Germline lookup yields CDR1 SEHNR and CDR2 FQNEAQ (reference sequence). CDR3 length equals 17 residues. V gave up 1 base and J gave up 4 bases; unmatched junction bases: 12. CDR3 amino acids: CASSLGAGGGARYGYTF. The CDR3 nucleotides read TGTGCCAGCAGCTTAGGGGCGGGAGGGGGCGCCCGCTATGGCTACACCTTC.

This clone was observed at least ten times. This chain uses TRBV6-1 with TRBJ1-5, with TRBD1 matching 7 bases. The CDR3 consists of 15 residues. Germline assignment: CDR1 MNHNS and CDR2 SASEGT. The V gene end was trimmed by 6 bases and the J gene end by 4 bases; junction bases not matched to a gene: 9. Here the CDR3 DNA reads TGTGCCAGCAGCGCCGACAGGGCCGTAAATCAGCCCCAGCATTTT. Translating it yields CASSADRAVNQPQHF.

This chain joins TRBV30 and TRBJ1-5; D ambiguous. Germline V gene data show CDR1 as GTSNPN and CDR2 as SVGIG (reference sequence). V was shortened by 8 bases and J by 3 bases, with 14 bases between the two germline ends. The CDR3 runs to 13 residues. DNA for the CDR3: TGTGCCGTGCGGGAAAGTGACAATCAGCCCCAGCATTTT. This gives the protein CAVRESDNQPQHF. Filled out from reference TRBV30 and TRBJ1-5, the complete variable domain reads SQTIHQWPATLVQPVGSPLSLECTVEGTSNPNLYWYRQAAGRGLQLLFYSVGIGQISSEVPQNLSASRPQDRQFILSSKKLLLSDSGFYLCAVRESDNQPQHFGDGTRLSIL.